The subject of this entry is one T cell receptor (beta chain). Self-reported history from a screening survey and questionnaire set each donor's cohort. These data belong to a study of blood T cell repertoires in COVID-19. Whole-study context: The origin of the acute and convalescent COVID-19 samples was the United States, Italy and Spain.

Generated by immunoSEQ multiplex PCR, the TCRdb table keeps only in-frame clones and is missing some. Here the sample spans about 440,000 clones, 90% being singletons. The CDR3 is 13 residues long. Trimming removed 6 bases from V and 5 bases from J, with 13 bases in between. Germline CDR1 reads MNHEY; CDR2 reads SMNVEV (reference sequence). This chain links TRBV27 with TRBJ1-2; maybe TRBD1 (6 bases). Specimen: PBMCs or T cells enriched from blood (not recorded which). The source of this sequence is a man between 18 and 29 years old who had recovered from COVID-19. The CDR3 nucleotides are TGTGCCAGCAGCTTAGGGACATCATATGGCTACACCTTC. Amino acid sequence: CASSLGTSYGYTF.